The subject of this entry is one TCR beta chain. Its target is unknown. This sample is drawn from a study of cytomegalovirus exposure and HLA in healthy donors. V lost 3 bases and J 0 bases, leaving 10 bases between the germline ends. The CDR3 sequence is 15 residues long. Germline V gene lookup returns CDR1 MNHEY and CDR2 SMNVEV (reference sequence). Regarding the study as a whole: Across donors, sequencing depth was assumed by presence/absence analyses to be roughly uniform. Analysis was carried out at a later point, and it linked a missense DCLRE1C variant to TCR beta V- and J-gene trimming. Later, an analysis showed that TCR beta chains associated with HLA were more clonally expanded than others that were equally common.

Both 60 Vbeta primers and 13 Jbeta primers went into the PCR. The data were produced by immunoSEQ multiplex PCR, yet TCRdb's version contains in-frame clones alone and is incomplete. The repertoire table contains 100,000 to 150,000 clones. The sample taken for sequencing was PBMCs. This chain connects TRBV27 to TRBJ2-3; D is perhaps TRBD1 (5 bases). The source of this sequence is a man between 18 and 29 years old in good health and CMV-seronegative. The CDR3 DNA sequence: TGTGCCAGCAGTTTGAGGACACCTAGCACAGATACGCAGTATTTT. Its protein is CASSLRTPSTDTQYF.